This T cell receptor (beta chain) was sequenced in a study of T cell responses to AZD1222 COVID-19 vaccine. Germline V lookup: CDR1 SGHNT, CDR2 YYREEE (reference sequence). CDR3 length equals 15 residues. J lost 2 bases, V lost 4 bases, and 4 bases had no gene match. For this clone: Its cognate antigen is unknown.

Study results and limitations: Donor demographics were predominantly white British with a female majority; clonal diversity may be underestimated. At baseline, seropositivity was found in only six AZD1222 recipients.

Only in-frame clones appear in the TCRdb table, and some are missing; sequencing was by immunoSEQ multiplex PCR. The sample has 150,000 or so clones; about nine tenths are singletons. The receptor was isolated from an adult in good health. Source: peripheral blood, taken on day 0 of AZD1222 vaccination. V and J are TRBV5-4 and TRBJ2-2, with 8 nucleotides matching TRBD2. CDR3 DNA sequence: TGTGCCAGCAGCAGCGGGAGTTCAAACACCGGGGAGCTGTTTTTT. This sequence encodes CASSSGSSNTGELFF.